The 24 T cell receptor beta chains in this list originate from one sample, sequenced in a study of shared clonotypes between healthy human individuals. Clones were sequenced by immunoSEQ multiplex PCR, and TCRdb holds only the in-frame ones, with some missing. Among around 2,000,000 clones listed, just over 90% were seen once. Terminally differentiated effector memory CD45RA+ cells were excluded from the naive CD8 cells, which were CD45RO-negative and positively selected for CCR7. The specimen sequenced was naive CD8+ T cells from PBMCs. Receptors originate from a young man in good health. Some clones in this sample may be carry-over from other donors' samples.

This clone showed up just once. This chain links TRBV7-6 with TRBJ1-1; no clear D gene. From germline, CDR1 is SGHVS and CDR2 FNYEAQ. Trimming took 1 base from V and 5 from J, leaving 5 bases between them. This CDR3 has 12 residues. The CDR3 coding sequence is TGTGCCAGCAGCTTAGTATATACTGAAGCTTTCTTT. This gives the protein CASSLVYTEAFF.

V and J are TRBV13 and TRBJ2-7; 7 positions agree with TRBD1. CDR1 and CDR2 (germline): PRHDT, FYEKMQ (reference sequence). The CDR3 extends over 16 amino acids. Losses at the gene ends were 5 bases for V and 4 bases for J; bases not matched to a gene: 14. The DNA of the CDR3 is TGTGCCAGCAGCCCCGACATACGGGACAGCACATACGAGCAGTACTTC. Translating gives CASSPDIRDSTYEQYF.

The chain joins TRBV7-9 to TRBJ2-3, with D possibly being TRBD1 or TRBD2 (6 bases each). The V end lost 5 bases, the J end lost 0 bases, and 15 bases lay between the germline ends. Germline lookup yields CDR1 SEHNR and CDR2 FQNEAQ (reference sequence). This CDR3 is 16 amino acids long. The CDR3, as DNA: TGTGCCAGCAGCCCAAGGCGCGGGACAAGCACAGATACGCAGTATTTT. Translated, it gives CASSPRRGTSTDTQYF.

This clone appeared a single time. This rearrangement joins TRBV28 to TRBJ2-7; D possibly corresponds to TRBD2 (5 bases). There are 11 residues in the CDR3. Trimming shortened V by 6 bases and J by 5 bases, and 8 bases separated the two germline ends. Germline V gene sequence: CDR1 MDHEN, CDR2 SYDVKM. CDR3 sequence: CASRGGHEQYF. For the CDR3, the DNA is TGTGCCAGCAGGGGCGGGCACGAGCAGTACTTC.

The chain uses TRBV9 and TRBJ2-1, with 12 bases fitting TRBD2. The V gene's germline CDR1 is SGDLS and CDR2 YYNGEE. The CDR3 consists of 20 residues. The V gene end was trimmed by 0 bases and the J gene end by 4 bases; junction bases not matched to a gene: 14. CDR3 nucleotide sequence: TGTGCCAGCAGCGTAGAAGGGAGGGCCCGACTAGCGGGAGTTTACAATGAGCAGTTCTTC. It yields the protein CASSVEGRARLAGVYNEQFF.

V is TRBV19 and J is TRBJ2-1; TRBD2 agrees at 8 bases. Unmatched junction bases numbered 11, after V lost 5 bases and J lost 8 bases. The germline V gene has CDR1 LNHDA and CDR2 SQIVND (reference sequence). The length of the CDR3 is 15 residues. Here the CDR3 reads CASSFLLAGLDEQFF. The CDR3 DNA reads TGTGCCAGTAGTTTCCTTTTAGCGGGATTGGATGAGCAGTTCTTC.

The chain joins TRBV4-1 to TRBJ2-1; D is perhaps TRBD2 (5 bases). Germline V lookup: CDR1 MGHRA, CDR2 YSYEKL. The length of the CDR3 is 15 residues. V was cut by 3 bases and J by 10 bases, with 19 bases left in between. The CDR3 loop reads CASSQDSAFGREQFF. In DNA form, the CDR3 reads TGCGCCAGCAGCCAGGACTCTGCGTTTGGGCGCGAGCAGTTCTTC.

V and J are TRBV7-9 and TRBJ2-1, with TRBD1 as a possible D gene (6 bases). This CDR3 has 12 residues. The germline V and J ends were trimmed by 5 bases and 9 bases, with 11 bases remaining between them. Per the germline V gene, CDR1 is SEHNR and CDR2 is FQNEAQ (reference sequence). For the CDR3, the DNA is TGTGCCAGCAGCCCCAGGGGTTTTGAGCAGTTCTTC. Protein sequence: CASSPRGFEQFF.

This clone was counted a single time. The DNA for the CDR3 is TGTGCCAGCAGTTCGACGCTCTACGAGCAGTACTTC. Protein product: CASSSTLYEQYF. The chain is built from TRBV27 and TRBJ2-7, with D hard to call. There are 12 residues in the CDR3. CDR1 and CDR2 from the germline V gene are MNHEY and SMNVEV (reference sequence). Trimming pared 4 bases from V and 3 bases from J, leaving 7 bases between.

The chain uses TRBV4-1 and TRBJ2-7; possible D gene TRBD1, 8 bases. Trimming took off 2 bases at V and 7 bases at J, with 18 bases between the two ends. The CDR3 totals 15 residues. CDR1 and CDR2 from the germline V gene are MGHRA and YSYEKL. CDR3 nucleotides: TGCGCCAGCAGCCAATATACAGGGGGGGGATATGAGCAGTACTTC. Amino acid sequence: CASSQYTGGGYEQYF.

The chain carries TRBV27 and TRBJ2-1, with 10 bases identical to TRBD2. The CDR3 totals 16 residues. J lost 6 bases, V lost 6 bases, and 11 bases had no gene match. Germline V gives CDR1 MNHEY, CDR2 SMNVEV (reference sequence). This chain's CDR3 is CASSPTTSGTGNEQFF. CDR3 nucleotides: TGTGCCAGCAGCCCGACCACTAGCGGGACCGGCAATGAGCAGTTCTTC.

The chain carries TRBV19 and TRBJ2-6; D gene ambiguous. CDR3 length equals 16 residues. The V end was cut by 3 bases, the J end by 0 bases, with 9 bases between. In germline, CDR1 is LNHDA, CDR2 SQIVND (reference sequence). CDR3 amino acids: CASSIAANSGANVLTF. CDR3 bases: TGTGCCAGTAGTATTGCAGCGAACTCTGGGGCCAACGTCCTGACTTTC. The full variable domain, its missing parts supplied by reference TRBV19 and TRBJ2-6, is DGGITQSPKYLFRKEGQNVTLSCEQNLNHDAMYWYRQDPGQGLRLIYYSQIVNDFQKGDIAEGYSVSREKKESFPLTVTSAQKNPTAFYLCASSIAANSGANVLTFGAGSRLTVL.

The chain employs TRBV12-5 and TRBJ2-1, with D perhaps matching TRBD1 (5 bases). Germline CDR1 LGHNT, CDR2 FRNRAP. This CDR3 is 16 amino acids long. V lost 1 base and J 0 bases, leaving 10 bases between the germline ends. CDR3 region: CASGLDPGFSYNEQFF. As DNA, the CDR3 is TGTGCTAGTGGTTTGGATCCAGGGTTCTCCTACAATGAGCAGTTCTTC.

J is TRBJ1-2 and V is TRBV9; D unclear. The V end lost 3 bases, the J end lost 3 bases, and 15 bases lay between the germline ends. This CDR3 comprises 15 residues. Germline V gene sequence: CDR1 SGDLS, CDR2 YYNGEE. CDR3: CASSGSETVHYGYTF. The DNA of the CDR3 is TGTGCCAGCAGCGGGAGCGAGACGGTCCACTATGGCTACACCTTC.

The genes are TRBV10-3 and TRBJ2-7; the match to TRBD2 covers 9 bases. With 6 bases clipped from V and 3 bases from J, the junction kept 15 bases outside the gene matches. CDR1 ENHRY and CDR2 SYGVKD come from the germline V gene. CDR3 length equals 17 residues. Written as DNA, the CDR3 is TGTGCCATCAGCGTTTCTCGGGCTAGCGGGAAGGTCTACGAGCAGTACTTC. It translates to CAISVSRASGKVYEQYF.

This clone was found a few times. This specimen includes other DNA sequences encoding the same CDR3. The chain recombines TRBV27 with TRBJ1-5, with D maybe TRBD1 (5 bases). The germline V gene has CDR1 MNHEY and CDR2 SMNVEV (reference sequence). The ends were cut back, 6 bases at V and 2 bases at J, with 11 bases in the middle. The CDR3 covers 14 residues. The CDR3 is CASSWGQGNQPQHF. As DNA, the CDR3 is TGTGCCAGCAGCTGGGGCCAGGGCAATCAGCCCCAGCATTTT.

The rearrangement joins TRBV5-7 to TRBJ2-2, with a tentative D call TRBD1 (6 bases). TRBV5-7 is filed as an ORF, its function uncertain. The CDR3 runs 12 residues. Deletions cut 3 bases from V and 11 bases from J, with 11 bases between. CDR3 in DNA: TGTGCCAGCAGCTGCCCACAGGGTGAGCTGTTTTTT. Encoded protein: CASSCPQGELFF.

V usage is TRBV19 and J usage is TRBJ2-1; the match to TRBD2 covers 9 bases. Unmatched junction bases numbered 20, after V lost 6 bases and J lost 8 bases. Germline assignment: CDR1 LNHDA and CDR2 SQIVND (reference sequence). This CDR3 comprises 18 residues. The chain's CDR3 is CASRTRSGPSGILYEQFF. The CDR3 region has the DNA TGTGCCAGTAGGACTCGTAGCGGGCCTAGCGGGATCTTATATGAGCAGTTCTTC.

The V and J genes are TRBV19 and TRBJ2-2, with TRBD1 identical over 8 bases. The CDR3 is made up of 14 amino acids. From germline, CDR1 is LNHDA and CDR2 SQIVND (reference sequence). Germline trimming cut 9 bases from V and 1 base from J; bases unmatched to any gene: 4. CDR3: CASGQGLNTGELFF. The DNA for the CDR3 is TGTGCCAGCGGACAGGGATTGAACACCGGGGAGCTGTTTTTT.

This clone was seen a few times. The chain recombines TRBV5-4 with TRBJ2-7; 8 nucleotides agree with TRBD2. This CDR3 has 15 residues. Germline loops: CDR1 SGHNT, CDR2 YYREEE (reference sequence). Unmatched junction bases numbered 6, after V lost 2 bases and J lost 2 bases. The CDR3 is CASSLKREKPYEQYF. In nucleotides, the CDR3 is TGTGCCAGCAGCTTAAAGCGGGAGAAGCCCTACGAGCAGTACTTC.

This sequence joins TRBV7-9 and TRBJ2-1; the match to TRBD1 covers 11 bases. Germline CDR1 is SEHNR and CDR2 is FQNEAQ (reference sequence). V gave up 4 bases and J gave up 1 base; unmatched junction bases: 9. This CDR3 spans 18 amino acids. The CDR3 sequence is CASSSRGQGAVSYNEQFF. The CDR3 DNA is TGTGCCAGCAGCTCCCGCGGACAGGGGGCGGTATCCTACAATGAGCAGTTCTTC.

This sequence joins TRBV27 and TRBJ1-5, with 7 bases fitting TRBD1. This CDR3 comprises 15 residues. V lost 6 bases, J lost 0 bases, and 5 bases stayed unmatched. The germline CDR1 and CDR2 sequences are MNHEY and SMNVEV (reference sequence). This CDR3 is CASSGQATSNQPQHF. CDR3 DNA sequence: TGTGCCAGCAGCGGACAGGCGACTAGCAATCAGCCCCAGCATTTT.

The chain has TRBV21-1 and TRBJ2-2; the table's TRBD1 call for D was not verified on the DNA. TRBV21-1 is flagged as a pseudogene. The CDR3 extends over 14 amino acids. The CDR3 DNA reads TGTGCCAGCAGCAAAGGACAGGGTACCGGGGAGCTGTTTTTT. Its protein product is CASSKGQGTGELFF.

The genes are TRBV7-9 and TRBJ1-3, with TRBD1 matching 9 bases. The CDR3 runs 19 residues. Germline V CDR1 and CDR2: SEHNR, FQNEAQ (reference sequence). V dropped 3 bases and J dropped 0; count of bases not matched to a gene: 12. The CDR3 here is CASSFPVRDRDHSGNTIYF. DNA of the CDR3: TGTGCCAGCAGCTTCCCCGTCCGGGACAGGGACCACTCTGGAAACACCATATATTTT. Looking up the rest from reference TRBV7-9 and TRBJ1-3 gives the full variable domain: DTGVSQNPRHKITKRGQNVTFRCDPISEHNRLYWYRQTLGQGPEFLTYFQNEAQLEKSRLLSDRFSAERPKGSFSTLEIQRTEQGDSAMYLCASSFPVRDRDHSGNTIYFGEGSWLTVV.